One sample yielded the 9 T cell receptor beta chains listed below, sequenced in a study of early stage breast cancer tumors. Data came from immunoSEQ multiplex PCR; TCRdb stores just in-frame clones and leaves some out. The sample includes more than 60,000 clones, around four fifths of them seen just once. Sample: blood. The receptors originated from a person aged 55 to 70 with breast cancer.

This clone was observed a few times. The chain couples TRBV5-4 to TRBJ2-1; a possible D gene is TRBD2 (6 bases). Germline CDR1 SGHNT, CDR2 YYREEE (reference sequence). Trimming took 1 base from V and 10 from J, leaving 18 bases between them. This CDR3 comprises 15 residues. CDR3 DNA sequence: TGTGCCAGCAGCTTGAACAACTTTCCGGAGGGGGAGCAGTTCTTC. Residues: CASSLNNFPEGEQFF.

The chain carries TRBV5-4 and TRBJ2-2; TRBD2 might be the D (6 bases). Per the germline V gene, CDR1 is SGHNT and CDR2 is YYREEE (reference sequence). This CDR3 is 17 amino acids long. Trimming removed 4 bases at V and 3 bases at J, with 19 bases between. The CDR3 loop is CASSPPGGAFDTGELFF. The CDR3 DNA follows: TGTGCCAGCAGCCCCCCCGGCGGGGCGTTTGACACCGGGGAGCTGTTTTTT.

This rearrangement joins TRBV11-1 to TRBJ2-7; TRBD2 matches at 8 bases. Germline-derived CDR1 and CDR2 are SGHAT and FQDESV (reference sequence). Trimming removed 5 bases from V and 4 bases from J; junction bases left unmatched: 7. This CDR3 comprises 14 residues. The CDR3 loop reads CASSKGLDRYEQYF. CDR3 coding DNA: TGTGCCAGCAGCAAGGGACTAGATAGGTACGAGCAGTACTTC.

V is TRBV2 and J is TRBJ2-3; D may match TRBD1 or TRBD2 (5 bases each). CDR1 and CDR2 (germline): SNHLY, FYNNEI. The CDR3 loop spans 12 amino acids. V lost 7 bases and J lost 4, with 9 bases in between. The CDR3 sequence is CASKGPADTQYF. The CDR3 coding sequence is TGTGCCAGCAAGGGACCCGCAGATACGCAGTATTTT.

The genes are TRBV28 and TRBJ2-3, with 10 bases lining up with TRBD2. V gave up 3 bases and J gave up 4 bases; unmatched junction bases: 7. Germline CDR1 MDHEN, CDR2 SYDVKM. CDR3 size: 16 residues. The CDR3 DNA follows: TGTGCCAGCAGTTTTGCCCGACTAGCGGGCGCAGATACGCAGTATTTT. It codes for CASSFARLAGADTQYF.

The rearrangement joins TRBV5-4 to TRBJ1-4, with D possibly being TRBD1 (6 bases). Per germline, CDR1 SGHNT and CDR2 YYREEE (reference sequence). The CDR3 contains 15 residues. Deletions cut 0 bases from V and 5 bases from J, with 11 bases between. CDR3: CASSLEGGLNEKLFF. Here the CDR3 DNA reads TGTGCCAGCAGCTTGGAAGGGGGTTTAAATGAAAAACTGTTTTTT.

The chain couples TRBV11-2 to TRBJ2-7, with D hard to call. V gave up 3 bases and J gave up 4 bases, with 4 bases separating them. The CDR3 loop spans 11 amino acids. Germline-derived CDR1 and CDR2 are SGHAT and FQNNGV. CDR3 coding DNA: TGTGCCAGCAGCTTGCGGTACGAGCAGTACTTC. This codes for CASSLRYEQYF.

The rearrangement joins TRBV11-2 to TRBJ2-7, with 9 bases aligning to TRBD1. This CDR3 region has 15 residues. Trimming took 5 bases from V and 2 from J; bases not matched to a gene: 7. The germline CDR1 and CDR2 sequences are SGHAT and FQNNGV. CDR3 amino acids: CASSRHRGPAYEQYF. The CDR3 DNA reads as TGTGCCAGCAGCCGTCACAGGGGGCCCGCCTACGAGCAGTACTTC.

The chain is built from TRBV30 and TRBJ1-2, with 8 nucleotides matching TRBD1. CDR3 length: 14 residues. Germline CDR1 GTSNPN, CDR2 SVGIG (reference sequence). J was trimmed by 2 bases and V by 4 bases; bases with no gene match: 6. CDR3 amino acids: CAWNIRDRNYGYTF. The DNA of the CDR3 is TGTGCCTGGAATATACGGGACAGGAACTATGGCTACACCTTC.